This TCR beta chain was sequenced in a study of blood T cell repertoires in COVID-19. Background on the study: The samples span acute and convalescent COVID-19 from the United States, Italy and Spain. Sources were T cells, B-cell-depleted T cells, or PBMCs; the material itself was cDNA or gDNA.

In the original analysis: It was from reference gene primer amplification that nucleated cell counts were estimated. The table came from immunoSEQ multiplex PCR; TCRdb's copy has only in-frame clones and leaves some out. V, J and clone size reflect that table, while D and trimming were determined from the DNA. This repertoire shows fewer than 75,000 clones, approximately 90% found once; its top ten account for 3% to 4.5%. Germline V gene data show CDR1 as MGHRA and CDR2 as YSYEKL. CDR3 size: 16 residues. V shed 2 bases and J 2 bases; nucleotides not matched to a gene: 6. J is TRBJ2-3 and V is TRBV4-1, with TRBD1 matching 8 bases. The sample consisted of peripheral blood. The TCR comes from a man aged 65 to 85 with acute or convalescent COVID-19. For the CDR3, the DNA is TGCGCCAGCAGCCAACTTGACAGGGGAGACACAGATACGCAGTATTTT. This codes for CASSQLDRGDTDTQYF.